A single sample gave rise to the 13 T cell receptor beta chains below, sequenced in a study of blood T cell repertoires in COVID-19. The protocol was immunoSEQ multiplex PCR, while the TCRdb copy is restricted to in-frame clones and leaves out a portion. Of about 280,000 clones listed, approximately 84% are singletons. Sequenced sample: peripheral blood. The receptors stem from a woman in her twenties or thirties who had recovered from COVID-19.

The CDR3 DNA sequence: TGTGCCAGCAGTGAACGACTAGCGGTACAAGAGACCCAGTACTTC. Protein product: CASSERLAVQETQYF. This chain links TRBV6-1 with TRBJ2-5; 9 nucleotides align to TRBD2. Germline CDR1 is MNHNS and CDR2 is SASEGT. This CDR3 has 15 residues. Losses at the gene ends were 2 bases for V and 2 bases for J; bases not matched to a gene: 3.

This sequence joins TRBV27 and TRBJ2-3; 7 bases fit TRBD1. This CDR3 spans 15 amino acids. With V trimmed by 6 bases and J by 2 bases, 8 bases remained unmatched. Per germline, CDR1 MNHEY and CDR2 SMNVEV (reference sequence). The CDR3 coding sequence is TGTGCCAGCAGCATCCGGACAGGCCTCACAGATACGCAGTATTTT. It translates to CASSIRTGLTDTQYF.

This clone was seen only a few times. In DNA, the CDR3 is TGTGCCAGCAGCCCCCCTTCAGGCTGGTTCTACACCTTC. Amino acid sequence: CASSPPSGWFYTF. The chain is built from TRBV7-2 and TRBJ1-2; D remains unclear. With 5 bases removed from V and 10 bases from J, the gap between germline ends came to 17 bases. The CDR3 runs to 13 residues. The germline V gene encodes CDR1 SGHTA and CDR2 FQGNSA.

This sequence joins TRBV5-4 and TRBJ1-1, with 7 positions matching TRBD1. With 7 bases clipped from V and 0 bases from J, the junction kept 9 bases outside the gene matches. The V gene's germline CDR1 is SGHNT and CDR2 YYREEE (reference sequence). CDR3 length: 15 residues. The CDR3 DNA follows: TGTGCCAGCTCGCGAGACAGGGCCATGAACACTGAAGCTTTCTTT. Translation: CASSRDRAMNTEAFF.

The rearrangement uses TRBV25-1 and TRBJ2-2, with D possibly being TRBD2 (6 bases). V lost 5 bases, J lost 4 bases, and 8 bases lay in between. Looked up from germline, CDR1 is MGHDK and CDR2 is SYGVNS. This CDR3 has 13 amino acids. CDR3: CASSLGGTGELFF. CDR3 DNA: TGTGCCAGCAGTTTGGGGGGCACCGGGGAGCTGTTTTTT.

V is TRBV29-1 and J is TRBJ1-1; 9 bases are shared with TRBD1. The CDR3 spans 13 residues. Germline V lookup: CDR1 SQVTM, CDR2 ANQGSEA. V trimming: 6 bases; J trimming: 3 bases; junction bases outside the gene matches: 5. The CDR3 reads CSVGRQGDTEAFF. DNA for the CDR3: TGCAGCGTGGGGAGACAGGGGGACACTGAAGCTTTCTTT.

This clone was counted once. J is TRBJ1-6 and V is TRBV9; possible D gene TRBD1, 6 bases. Germline CDR1 is SGDLS and CDR2 is YYNGEE. Deletions cut 3 bases from V and 1 base from J, with 17 bases between. The CDR3 sequence is 18 residues long. CDR3 protein: CASSGLNRVLSYNSPLHF. DNA for the CDR3: TGTGCCAGCAGCGGCCTTAACAGGGTGCTTTCCTATAATTCACCCCTCCACTTT. Variable domain in full (rest from reference TRBV9 and TRBJ1-6): DSGVTQTPKHLITATGQRVTLRCSPRSGDLSVYWYQQSLDQGLQFLIQYYNGEERAKGNILERFSAQQFPDLHSELNLSSLELGDSALYFCASSGLNRVLSYNSPLHFGNGTRLTVT.

This chain links TRBV27 with TRBJ2-1, with 9 positions matching TRBD2. Germline CDR1 MNHEY, CDR2 SMNVEV (reference sequence). The CDR3 is 14 residues long. J was trimmed by 7 bases and V by 3 bases; bases with no gene match: 4. In DNA, the CDR3 is TGTGCCAGCAGTTTTAGCGGGGGTACGAATGAGCAGTTCTTC. Translated, it gives CASSFSGGTNEQFF.

V is TRBV28 and J is TRBJ2-1, with D maybe TRBD1 (6 bases). This CDR3 spans 12 amino acids. Germline CDR1 is MDHEN and CDR2 is SYDVKM. V was cut by 5 bases and J by 6 bases, with 8 bases left in between. CDR3 DNA sequence: TGTGCCAGCAGTGAACAGGGCAATGAGCAGTTCTTC. Translation: CASSEQGNEQFF.

The chain combines TRBV6-6 with TRBJ2-3; 8 bases agree with TRBD1. The CDR3 loop spans 15 amino acids. CDR1 and CDR2 (germline): MNHNY, SVGAGI (reference sequence). Trimming cost V 2 bases and J 1 base; bases outside gene matches: 2. CDR3 loop: CASSYPGQGTDTQYF. DNA for the CDR3: TGTGCCAGCAGTTACCCGGGACAGGGCACAGATACGCAGTATTTT.

CDR3: CAIKELAGAGETQYF. CDR3 DNA: TGTGCCATCAAGGAACTAGCGGGAGCGGGGGAGACCCAGTACTTC. V and J are TRBV7-6 and TRBJ2-5; 11 positions match TRBD2. The CDR3 has 15 residues. Germline V lookup: CDR1 SGHVS, CDR2 FNYEAQ. The ends lost 10 bases at V and 5 bases at J; junction bases unmatched: 12. Full variable domain (rest looked up from reference TRBV7-6 and TRBJ2-5): GAGVSQSPRYKVTKRGQDVALRCDPISGHVSLYWYRQALGQGPEFLTYFNYEAQQDKSGLPNDRFSAERPEGSISTLTIQRTEQRDSAMYRCAIKELAGAGETQYFGPGTRLLVL.

This rearrangement joins TRBV19 to TRBJ1-5; D unclear. The V and J ends lost 1 base and 5 bases respectively, with 9 bases between them. The CDR3 is 14 amino acids. Germline V CDR1 and CDR2: LNHDA, SQIVND (reference sequence). This CDR3 reads CASSIGRVDQPQHF. CDR3 DNA sequence: TGTGCCAGTAGTATAGGGAGGGTTGATCAGCCCCAGCATTTT.

The chain carries TRBV27 and TRBJ1-1, with 7 bases lining up with TRBD1. V lost 3 bases to trimming and J lost 8 bases; unmatched junction nucleotides: 6. This CDR3 spans 13 amino acids. Germline assignment: CDR1 MNHEY and CDR2 SMNVEV (reference sequence). The CDR3 here is CASSFAPDREAFF. The DNA for the CDR3 is TGTGCCAGCAGTTTCGCCCCGGACAGGGAAGCTTTCTTT.